The text below deals with one T cell receptor beta chain. The antigen is undetermined. Trimming cost V 2 bases and J 6 bases; bases outside gene matches: 5. The CDR3 is 15 amino acids. Germline loops: CDR1 MNHEY, CDR2 SMNVEV (reference sequence). The data are from a study of T cell repertoires in cytomegalovirus infection. The study, taken as a whole, reports: HLA-C-restricted TCR beta clonotypes specific for CMV led the ex vivo response.

TCRdb recomputed calls from the reads with MiXCR, one row per CDR3 protein. The sample has roughly 220,000 distinct CDR3 sequences, roughly two fifths seen once. This sequence joins TRBV27 and TRBJ1-2; the match to TRBD1 covers 11 bases. The sequenced sample was CD8+ T cells from cultured PBMCs, obtained from culture after CMV antigen stimulation. The receptor comes from a human donor in good health (CMV status not recorded). Some clones in this sample may be carry-over from other donors' samples. CDR3 coding DNA: TGTGCCAGCAGTTTAGGGACAGGGGGAGAGAATGGCTACACCTTC. This encodes CASSLGTGGENGYTF.